The 18 T cell receptor beta chains below come from one sample, sequenced in a study of cytomegalovirus exposure and HLA in healthy donors. The PCR employed 60 Vbeta primers together with 13 Jbeta primers. The method was immunoSEQ multiplex PCR; TCRdb's version includes in-frame clones alone and lacks a portion of them. The sample records about 110,000 clones, about 64% being singletons. Sequenced input: PBMCs. These receptors originate from a female donor in good health and CMV-seronegative.

This chain uses TRBV7-3 with TRBJ2-2; TRBD2 might be the D (6 bases). The V gene lost 3 bases and the J gene lost 0 bases, with 17 bases spanning the gap. The CDR3 is 18 residues long. From germline, CDR1 is SGHTA and CDR2 FQGTGA. DNA of the CDR3: TGTGCCAGCAGCTTGGACCCACCGACTAGGGCGAACACCGGGGAGCTGTTTTTT. This gives the protein CASSLDPPTRANTGELFF.

V and J are TRBV6-1 and TRBJ1-5, with D perhaps matching TRBD1 (6 bases). Germline V gives CDR1 MNHNS, CDR2 SASEGT. V was cut by 6 bases and J by 3 bases, with 15 bases left in between. The CDR3 length is 15 residues. This chain's CDR3 is CASRARGLDNQPQHF. The CDR3 DNA is TGTGCCAGCAGGGCCAGGGGTCTGGACAATCAGCCCCAGCATTTT.

This clone was seen just once. V usage is TRBV6-4 and J usage is TRBJ2-7; 7 bases map to TRBD2. V gave up 10 bases and J gave up 1 base; unmatched junction bases: 16. The germline gives CDR1 MRHNA, CDR2 SNTAGT. CDR3 length equals 16 residues. CDR3 nucleotide sequence: TGTGCCACCCGATGTTGGGGGGGTGATGAGTCCTACGAGCAGTACTTC. The encoded protein is CATRCWGGDESYEQYF.

The chain uses TRBV27 and TRBJ2-7, with a tentative D call TRBD1 (5 bases). CDR1 and CDR2 (germline): MNHEY, SMNVEV (reference sequence). The CDR3 consists of 13 residues. V lost 2 bases, J lost 3 bases, and 8 bases lay in between. Here the CDR3 DNA reads TGTGCCAGCAGTTTAAAAGGGGACTACGAGCAGTACTTC. Translated: CASSLKGDYEQYF.

The gene calls are TRBV23-1 and TRBJ2-1, with TRBD1 matching over 8 bases. TRBV23-1 is annotated as an ORF whose role is uncertain. Unmatched junction bases numbered 10, after V lost 2 bases and J lost 7 bases. This CDR3 is built from 16 residues. CDR3 sequence: CASSQVGQGWGNEQFF. The DNA for the CDR3 is TGCGCCAGCAGTCAAGTTGGACAGGGCTGGGGAAATGAGCAGTTCTTC.

The chain is built from TRBV15 and TRBJ2-7; 7 bases align to TRBD2. This CDR3 contains 15 residues. Germline V lookup: CDR1 LNHNV, CDR2 YYDKDF (reference sequence). V lost 0 bases and J lost 7; bases outside the gene matches: 9. Here the CDR3 DNA reads TGTGCCACCAGCAGAGATCTGCGGGAGCCCCCAGAGCAGTACTTC. Its translation: CATSRDLREPPEQYF.

The V gene is TRBV7-2, the J gene TRBJ2-7, with TRBD2 matching 12 bases. This CDR3 has 15 residues. V dropped 3 bases and J dropped 7; count of bases not matched to a gene: 7. Germline CDR1 reads SGHTA; CDR2 reads FQGNSA. The DNA of the CDR3 is TGTGCCAGCAGCTTCGCGACTAGCGGGAGTACAGAGCAGTACTTC. Translating gives CASSFATSGSTEQYF.

The chain couples TRBV18 to TRBJ2-1; no firm D call. CDR3 length: 14 residues. Germline assignment: CDR1 KGHSH and CDR2 LQKENI. Trimming shortened V by 6 bases and J by 5 bases, and 14 bases separated the two germline ends. The CDR3: CASSPEAVDNEQFF. As DNA, the CDR3 is TGTGCCAGCTCCCCAGAGGCTGTCGACAATGAGCAGTTCTTC.

The V and J genes are TRBV7-2 and TRBJ2-6, with 7 nucleotides matching TRBD1. The V segment lost 4 bases and the J segment 0 bases; nucleotides outside the gene matches: 0. This CDR3 has 15 residues. Germline CDR1 is SGHTA and CDR2 is FQGNSA. The CDR3 bases are TGTGCCAGCAGCTGGGACAGCTCTGGGGCCAACGTCCTGACTTTC. It yields the protein CASSWDSSGANVLTF.

The chain has TRBV6-1 and TRBJ1-4, with D possibly being TRBD1 (6 bases). Trimming stripped 6 bases from V and 4 bases from J, with 9 bases between. The CDR3 totals 13 residues. Germline V gene data show CDR1 as MNHNS and CDR2 as SASEGT. As DNA, the CDR3 is TGTGCCAGCAGGAACAGGGTTAATGAAAAACTGTTTTTT. It translates to CASRNRVNEKLFF.

The gene calls are TRBV6-1 and TRBJ2-2, with TRBD1 matching 9 bases. The germline CDR1 and CDR2 sequences are MNHNS and SASEGT. This CDR3 is 15 amino acids long. J gave up 3 bases and V 6 bases, and 5 bases lay outside the gene matches. The CDR3 region is CASRGQGSYTGELFF. The DNA of the CDR3 is TGTGCCAGCAGAGGACAGGGGTCATACACCGGGGAGCTGTTTTTT.

The gene calls are TRBV13 and TRBJ2-1; 7 nucleotides line up with TRBD1. The CDR3 has 14 residues. The junction had 7 bases not matched to a gene; V was cut back by 5 bases and J by 6 bases. In germline, CDR1 is PRHDT, CDR2 FYEKMQ (reference sequence). CDR3 sequence: CASSLGQDFNEQFF. In nucleotides, the CDR3 is TGTGCCAGCAGCCTCGGACAGGATTTCAATGAGCAGTTCTTC.

The chain uses TRBV4-2 and TRBJ1-2; perhaps TRBD1 as D (5 bases). In germline, CDR1 is LGHNA, CDR2 YNFKEQ. The CDR3 consists of 15 residues. Trimming shortened V by 1 base and J by 2 bases, and 11 bases separated the two germline ends. CDR3 sequence (DNA): TGTGCCAGCAGCCAAGGCGCAGGGCCCAACTATGGCTACACCTTC. Translating it yields CASSQGAGPNYGYTF.

Only a few counts were recorded for this clone. The chain recombines TRBV6-1 with TRBJ1-2, with 7 bases that match TRBD1. Unmatched junction bases numbered 6, after V lost 4 bases and J lost 4 bases. The CDR3 loop spans 14 amino acids. The germline gives CDR1 MNHNS, CDR2 SASEGT. CDR3: CASSVGGGIYGYTF. CDR3 nucleotides: TGTGCCAGCAGTGTTGGAGGGGGCATCTATGGCTACACCTTC.

This rearrangement joins TRBV7-9 to TRBJ2-7, with TRBD2 identical over 9 bases. This CDR3 comprises 15 residues. CDR1 and CDR2 (germline): SEHNR, FQNEAQ (reference sequence). V lost 3 bases to trimming and J lost 5 bases; unmatched junction nucleotides: 8. The CDR3 spells CASSLGLAGMHEQYF. CDR3 sequence (DNA): TGTGCCAGCAGCTTGGGGCTAGCGGGAATGCACGAGCAGTACTTC.

The chain carries TRBV10-1 and TRBJ2-1; TRBD1 matches at 7 bases. The CDR3 has 14 amino acids. Trimming took 5 bases from V and 2 from J; bases not matched to a gene: 3. CDR1 and CDR2 from the germline V gene are WNHNN and SYGVQD (reference sequence). As DNA, the CDR3 is TGCGCCAGCAGTCCGACAGGGCCCTACAATGAGCAGTTCTTC. Amino acid sequence: CASSPTGPYNEQFF.

The J gene is TRBJ1-2, the V gene TRBV28; D not resolved. Trimming pared 2 bases from V and 7 bases from J, leaving 17 bases between. CDR3 size: 15 residues. CDR1 is MDHEN and CDR2 is SYDVKM in the germline V gene. CDR3 nucleotides: TGTGCCAGCAGTTTACCGCCACCGGGGTTCCTTGGCTACACCTTC. Translating gives CASSLPPPGFLGYTF.

This chain connects TRBV7-9 to TRBJ2-7; 7 nucleotides align to TRBD2. CDR3 size: 16 residues. V was pared by 5 bases and J by 1 base, with 11 bases of the junction left unmatched. Germline V gene lookup returns CDR1 SEHNR and CDR2 FQNEAQ (reference sequence). CDR3 DNA: TGTGCCAGCAGCAACCAGGCAGAGGGACTATCCTACGAGCAGTACTTC. Amino acid sequence: CASSNQAEGLSYEQYF.